This TCR beta chain was sequenced in a study of response to subunit inactivated influenza vaccine. Study results and limitations: Authors suggested each seasonal flu vaccination may recruit only limited numbers of new T cells.

To note about this clonotype: Antigen: not known.

TCRdb re-called the RT-PCR reads through MiXCR, storing one row per CDR3 protein. This table holds a few hundred thousand distinct CDR3 sequences, just over 20% found once. This receptor was taken from a man aged 50 to 69 who received an inactivated influenza vaccine. This specimen was PBMCs from blood, taken about 19 months after vaccination.

The CDR3 DNA follows: TGTGCCAGCACCCTAATCCGAGGGGGGCGACCCCAGGTAACTGAAGCTTTCTTT. This sequence encodes CASTLIRGGRPQVTEAFF. The chain couples TRBV6-2 or TRBV6-3 to TRBJ1-1, with D perhaps TRBD1 (6 bases). The CDR3 is 18 residues long. Deletions cut 7 bases from V and 5 bases from J, with 29 bases between. CDR1 is MNHEY, CDR2 SVGEGT, per germline.